A selection of T cell receptor beta chains follows, all from one sample in a study of T-cell reconstitution after alpha-beta-depleted transplantation in children. TCRdb re-called the PCR reads with MiXCR, one entry per CDR3 protein. Of around 600,000 distinct CDR3 sequences in the sample, roughly a tenth were seen once. Sequenced material: PBMCs from the stem cell graft donor, taken from the stem cell graft. These TCRs come from a human donor who donated a stem cell graft to a child with acute myeloid leukemia. Both conserved end residues are trimmed from each CDR3.

CDR3 length | V gene | CDR3 protein
13 | TRBV5-1 | ASSTSNRETREQF
11 | TRBV19 | ASAGTGFSEQY
16 | TRBV5-4 | ASSSGLAGVTGSYEQY
13 | TRBV18 | ASSPLQASTYEQY
12 | TRBV20-1 | SARDRQASQPQH
14 | TRBV6-2/TRBV6-3 | ASSYPTGYGNQPQH
14 | TRBV12-3/TRBV12-4 | ASSLATPGLNNEQF
12 | TRBV5-6 | ASSRSGGVDGYT
14 | TRBV15 | ATSRSPDRAKETQY
14 | TRBV7-2 | ASSLDRGGRGYEQY
18 | TRBV5-1 | ASSLRGLRDRARSSYEQY
11 | TRBV28 | ASTNQQVQPQH
11 | TRBV3-1 | ASSQEKGYEQY
13 | TRBV6-1 | ASRIEGLGDKEQF
13 | TRBV20-1 | SARFGRAQTDTQY
14 | TRBV20-1 | SARGQGTPPAETQY
12 | TRBV2 | ASSEALEGQPQH
14 | TRBV12-3/TRBV12-4 | ASRGLAGVRPDTQY
13 | TRBV29-1 | SVRPRLAGAYEQY
15 | TRBV6-2/TRBV6-3 | ASSLTSTLSGANVLT
12 | TRBV28 | ASSSTGARGWQF
13 | TRBV6-5 | ASSYRASAHNEQF
14 | TRBV7-2 | ASSDGTSGRRHEQY
13 | TRBV5-1 | ASSKSGTGGETQY
12 | TRBV2 | ASSDQGSDQPQH
12 | TRBV7-2 | ASGTSTIPDTQY
16 | TRBV20-1 | SAREASPTTFSGNTIY
10 | TRBV7-2 | ASSHEQGRQY
13 | TRBV2 | ASSEDGRTYNEQF
16 | TRBV20-1 | SAEGRASGRSITDTQY
13 | TRBV9 | ASSVGKAGGTTQY
11 | TRBV14 | ASSRNSNQPQH
11 | TRBV20-1 | SAQLAGGETQY
14 | TRBV5-1 | ASNFGVGPMNTEAF
14 | TRBV20-1 | SAGPGTSGRENEQF
14 | TRBV7-2 | ASSFSSGRNEYEQY
13 | TRBV5-1 | ASSPSGRGTGELF
12 | TRBV7-2 | ASSLAQRGQGYT
11 | TRBV2 | ASRGGLGRELF